Detailed here is one TCR beta chain. No cognate antigen has been identified for it. Base qualities are missing; no much larger clone stands one base away. These data come from a study of shared clonotypes between healthy human individuals (dated by TCRdb to the early 2020s). Some background on the complete study: Three men and a couple of women, aged 18 to 49 years, made up the cohort. For each donor, CD4 naive and CD4 memory were each given three plates, CD8 naive was given two plates, and CD8 memory was given one plate. To estimate repertoire size and how much clonotype sharing occurs between individuals, the study deeply sequenced the blood TCR repertoires of 4 to 6 healthy adults. Libraries were prepared and TCR repertoires were sequenced by different laboratories using diverse techniques, in order to increase sequencing depth and limit assay-specific biases. Between about 0.9 and 10 billion PBMCs per donor were obtained by leukapheresis.

Based on the germline V gene, the CDR1 and CDR2 sequences are MGHRA and YSYEKL. The CDR3 numbers 15 residues from cysteine through phenylalanine. Only CDR3 DNA is held: 45 bases, read in frame from base 1. V loses 0 bases, J loses 2 bases, and the germline ends lie 9 bases apart. Points the paper makes about the study in general: Naive subsets generally had larger estimated clonotype richness than memory subsets. Pairwise subsampling indicated that sequencing depth was expected to affect the degree of clonotype sharing among donors. Sharing across four donors was observed for about 5% of naive CD4, less than 4% of naive CD8, about 2.3% of memory CD4, and 0.4% of memory CD8 clonotypes. Incomplete sequencing was indicated by rarefaction of sorted-subset datasets, despite the large sequencing depth. The small number of donors limited the genetic and exposure-history diversity represented. Clonotypes shared by all four sorted-subset donors showed higher generation probabilities than non-shared clonotypes. Sampling was restricted to blood, and TCR repertoires in tissues likely differ from the TCR repertoires found in blood.

TCR CDR3 regions were amplified from genomic DNA by multiplex PCR using the deep immunoSEQ assay. Extracted genomic DNA from each cell subset was distributed evenly across all wells of several immunoSEQ 96-well plates, and each plate was treated as a replicate. For sorted subsets, around 200 ng genomic DNA, equal to about 30,000 T cell genomes, was loaded into each replicate PCR. Purified libraries were measured with a Qubit 3.0 fluorometer, size-checked on a Bioanalyzer 2100, and measured again with the KAPA Library Quantification kit. Every immunoSEQ 96-well plate was sequenced on a separate single-read 150-cycle Illumina NextSeq 550 flow cell. Under the source paper's analysis protocol: The immunoSEQ output contained only junctional sequences without quality scores, so filtering could not match that applied to full-length reads. To assign V/J genes and CDR3, sequences were annotated against IMGT germline references using PyIR, a Python wrapper for IgBLAST v1.9. Reads were filtered out if the reads had weak V/J assignments (E-value above 1e-6), no CDR3, stop codons, out-of-frame junctions, or ambiguous translated residues. V3J clonotypes were defined by identical inferred V gene, J gene, and CDR3 amino acid sequence. The percentage overlap between two repertoires was calculated by dividing the number of shared unique clonotypes by the size of the smaller repertoire. Three approaches were used to assess repertoire richness: RTK rarefaction, the Chao1 estimator, and Recon v2.1 estimates of unobserved clonotypes. OLGA was used to compute generation probabilities for all TCRbeta clonotypes that the gDNA method yielded from a few donors. The clones in this table, taken by TCRdb from immuneACCESS, are in-frame only. Not every clone is retained; where verified, under half of the shortfall comes from an unresolved V gene, and the cause of the rest is unknown. That table supplies the V and J calls and clone size; D and trimming were determined from the DNA. Across this sample there are around 2,000,000 clones, with about 95% seen only once. The ten biggest clones cover about 1.1% of the sample.

For the CD8 naive samples, CD45RO-negative cells were positively selected for CCR7, yielding a CD45RA+CCR7+ population from which TemRA cells were excluded. Donors were healthy HIV-negative adults with no recently reported acute infections or vaccinations. Every donor was a Caucasian adult residing in Nashville, Tennessee, USA. Blood was obtained by leukapheresis, after which PBMCs were separated by Ficoll-Histopaque density gradient centrifugation and cryopreserved in liquid nitrogen vapor phase. Purity and quantity of every magnetically sorted T cell population were checked by analytical flow cytometry. From each sorted fraction, genomic DNA was isolated and quantified by UV absorbance on a Nanodrop 2000c.

The chain employs TRBV4-1 and TRBJ2-3; no D segment can be confidently identified. Sequences were obtained from naive CD8+ T cells sorted from blood. The sample's cell subset or site label, in plain terms: CD45RA+CCR7+. The source is a man aged 18 to 30 in good health. CDR3 sequence: CASSQESSTTDTQYF. The nucleotide sequence reads TGCGCCAGCAGCCAAGAGTCCTCTACCACAGATACGCAGTATTTT.